This entry features one T cell receptor (beta chain) sequence. The antigen is undetermined. The entry originates in a study of molecular identifiers for immune sequencing clone quantification. On the study more broadly: In replicates, the authors split RNA from roughly 20,000 or 100,000 naive CD8 cells five ways and sequenced four.

J gave up 0 bases and V 3 bases, and 5 bases lay outside the gene matches. The CDR3 contains 15 residues. CDR1 is SGHTA and CDR2 is FQGNSA in the germline V gene. General study findings and limits: Jurkat TCR RNA spiked in from one cell reportedly remained identifiable amid approximately 1 million naive cells.

TCRdb used MiXCR to reprocess the PCR reads, holding one entry per CDR3 protein. The sample lists about half a million distinct CDR3 sequences; roughly 26% were seen once. Material for sequencing was naive CD8+ T cells from blood, with Jurkat cell RNA spiked in. Indicated subset: FACS-sorted CD8+CD4-CCR7+CD45RA+ naive T cells. This clonotype originated in a human donor in good health. Some libraries in this study had Jurkat cell RNA spiked in. This chain connects TRBV7-2 to TRBJ2-7, with 7 bases that match TRBD2. The CDR3 coding sequence is TGTGCCAGCAGCTTCGAAACTAGCGACTCCTACGAGCAGTACTTC. As protein: CASSFETSDSYEQYF.